Below, 11 T cell receptor beta chains from the same sample are listed, as sequenced in a study of blood T cell repertoires in COVID-19. Data came from immunoSEQ multiplex PCR; TCRdb stores just in-frame clones and leaves some out. The sample lists approximately 360,000 clones, roughly 90% occurring once. Sequencing was done on a sample of peripheral blood. Source of these receptors: a man aged 35-49 years with acute or convalescent COVID-19.

The chain links TRBV27 to TRBJ2-3, with D possibly matching TRBD2 (5 bases). Trimming took off 6 bases at V and 5 bases at J, with 15 bases between the two ends. Germline V gene sequence: CDR1 MNHEY, CDR2 SMNVEV (reference sequence). CDR3 length: 14 amino acids. CDR3 sequence reads: CASRAVGVRDTQYF. The DNA of the CDR3 is TGTGCCAGCAGGGCTGTCGGGGTGAGAGATACGCAGTATTTT.

This chain connects TRBV7-6 to TRBJ2-3, with D uncertain. Deletions cut 5 bases from V and 2 bases from J, with 14 bases between. Germline CDR1 reads SGHVS; CDR2 reads FNYEAQ. This CDR3 has 15 residues. The CDR3 protein is CASSPTAETTDTQYF. CDR3 DNA sequence: TGTGCCAGCAGCCCAACGGCGGAAACCACAGATACGCAGTATTTT.

The chain recombines TRBV7-2 with TRBJ1-2; a weak D match, TRBD1 (5 bases). The V and J ends lost 5 bases and 2 bases respectively, with 15 bases between them. Germline-derived CDR1 and CDR2 are SGHTA and FQGNSA. This CDR3 contains 15 residues. The CDR3 nucleotides read TGTGCCAGCAGCCCCTCCGGGGGGTGGAACTATGGCTACACCTTC. Translation: CASSPSGGWNYGYTF. Drawing the rest from reference TRBV7-2 and TRBJ1-2, the complete variable domain is GAGVSQSPSNKVTEKGKDVELRCDPISGHTALYWYRQSLGQGLEFLIYFQGNSAPDKSGLPSDRFSAERTGGSVSTLTIQRTQQEDSAVYLCASSPSGGWNYGYTFGSGTRLTVV.

This clone was seen only a few times. This chain connects TRBV28 to TRBJ1-3; D is uncertain. This CDR3 comprises 12 residues. Germline CDR1 is MDHEN and CDR2 is SYDVKM. CDR3: CASRGVTHTIYF. As DNA, the CDR3 is TGTGCATCTCGCGGTGTAACGCACACCATATATTTT. The full variable domain, with the rest looked up from reference TRBV28 and TRBJ1-3, is DVKVTQSSRYLVKRTGEKVFLECVQDMDHENMFWYRQDPGLGLRLIYFSYDVKMKEKGDIPEGYSVSREKKERFSLILESASTNQTSMYLCASRGVTHTIYFGEGSWLTVV.

Of note for this clone: Different DNA sequences within this sample yield the same CDR3. This rearrangement joins TRBV7-9 to TRBJ2-3; D perhaps matches TRBD1 (6 bases). Looked up from germline, CDR1 is SEHNR and CDR2 is FQNEAQ (reference sequence). The CDR3 covers 12 residues. V lost 5 bases and J lost 4, with 7 bases in between. This chain's CDR3 is CASSPGADTQYF. Here the CDR3 DNA reads TGTGCCAGCAGCCCAGGGGCAGATACGCAGTATTTT.

This chain joins TRBV5-1 and TRBJ2-1, with 7 positions matching TRBD2. The ends lost 4 bases at V and 7 bases at J; junction bases unmatched: 11. CDR1 and CDR2 from the germline V gene are SGHRS and YFSETQ. The CDR3 extends over 15 amino acids. Written as DNA, the CDR3 is TGCGCCAGCAGCCGCTCCCTTATGGGGGGGAATGAGCAGTTCTTC. This codes for CASSRSLMGGNEQFF.

The chain combines TRBV25-1 with TRBJ2-7; possibly TRBD2 for D (5 bases). CDR3 size: 14 residues. The V and J ends lost 2 bases and 7 bases respectively, with 15 bases between them. Germline V gene lookup returns CDR1 MGHDK and CDR2 SYGVNS. CDR3 in amino acids: CASSEPGWRAEQYF. Here the CDR3 DNA reads TGTGCCAGCAGTGAACCGGGATGGCGGGCAGAGCAGTACTTC.

This chain links TRBV20-1 with TRBJ2-1; D is unresolved. CDR3 length: 11 amino acids. Trimming cost V 3 bases and J 9 bases, with 9 bases left between them. CDR1 and CDR2 (germline): DFQATT, SNEGSKA (reference sequence). The CDR3 region is CSASLVLEQFF. The CDR3 bases are TGCAGTGCTAGTTTAGTTCTTGAGCAGTTCTTC.

The chain combines TRBV4-3 with TRBJ1-2; 10 positions match TRBD1. Germline-derived CDR1 and CDR2 are LGHNA and YSLEER. The V gene end was trimmed by 4 bases and the J gene end by 2 bases; junction bases not matched to a gene: 7. The length of the CDR3 is 16 residues. The DNA for the CDR3 is TGCGCCAGCAGCCTACGGACAGGGGGGCCCAACTATGGCTACACCTTC. Translation gives CASSLRTGGPNYGYTF.

Only a few counts were recorded for this clone. This chain joins TRBV4-1 and TRBJ1-2; D might be TRBD1 (6 bases). CDR1 and CDR2 from the germline V gene are MGHRA and YSYEKL. The CDR3 runs to 15 residues. Trimming pared 4 bases from V and 0 bases from J, leaving 12 bases between. DNA of the CDR3: TGCGCCAGCAGCCCCCAGGACAGCTCTAACTATGGCTACACCTTC. It is translated as CASSPQDSSNYGYTF.

The chain employs TRBV20-1 and TRBJ1-2; D is perhaps TRBD1 (5 bases). Deletions cut 3 bases from V and 4 bases from J, with 12 bases between. CDR3 length: 13 amino acids. Germline CDR1 is DFQATT and CDR2 is SNEGSKA (reference sequence). The CDR3 nucleotides are TGCAGTGCTAGTCTCCCAGGGCTCTATGGCTACACCTTC. Translated, it gives CSASLPGLYGYTF.